Shown below are 15 T cell receptor beta chains from a single sample sequenced in a study of vaccination and CD4 T cells after COVID-19. An Oncomine TCR Beta short-read assay was used to sequence the DNA from cultured CD4+ T cells. TCRdb re-derived calls from the PCR reads in MiXCR, one entry per CDR3 protein. The sample shows roughly 12,000 distinct CDR3 sequences, under 70% of them seen only once. These TCRs are of unknown antigen specificity. As to treatment: roughly 10-day PBMC culture with coronavirus spike peptide pools or control peptides (ViraFEST assay). The sequenced material came from CD4+ T cells from blood, cultured in vitro. The source is a human donor who had recovered from COVID-19.

The chain employs TRBV20-1 and TRBJ2-2, with 9 bases fitting TRBD2. Germline assignment: CDR1 DFQATT and CDR2 SNEGSKA (reference sequence). After removal of 0 bases from V and 3 bases from J, the junction contained 2 bases not matched to a gene. The CDR3 runs to 15 residues. CDR3 sequence (DNA): TGCAGTGCTAGAGATATAGCGGGAGACACCGGGGAGCTGTTTTTT. Protein sequence: CSARDIAGDTGELFF.

This chain connects TRBV20-1 to TRBJ2-4, with D possibly matching TRBD2 (8 bases). Trimming took off 5 bases at V and 5 bases at J, with 22 bases between the two ends. This CDR3 has 16 residues. Germline CDR1 DFQATT, CDR2 SNEGSKA (reference sequence). The CDR3 spells CSARTTGAGGENIQYF. CDR3 nucleotide sequence: TGCAGTGCTCGTACTACAGGGGCGGGAGGAGAAAACATTCAGTACTTC.

CDR3 residues: CASRGKTSGVLETQYF. CDR3 DNA: TGTGCCAGCAGGGGGAAGACTAGCGGGGTGCTAGAGACCCAGTACTTC. The chain combines TRBV2 with TRBJ2-5; 11 nucleotides line up with TRBD2. V trimming: 6 bases; J trimming: 4 bases; junction bases outside the gene matches: 10. Germline V gene lookup returns CDR1 SNHLY and CDR2 FYNNEI. This CDR3 has 16 amino acids.

V is TRBV28 and J is TRBJ1-2; D is undetermined. Trimming left V 4 bases short and J 5 bases short, with 14 bases between. Germline V lookup: CDR1 MDHEN, CDR2 SYDVKM. This CDR3 contains 14 residues. CDR3 residues: CASSSIPEVYGYTF. CDR3 DNA: TGTGCCAGCAGTTCTATTCCCGAAGTTTATGGCTACACCTTC.

The CDR3 here is CASSSQEGLGTDTQYF. The CDR3 nucleotides read TGTGCCAGCAGTTCCCAGGAAGGGTTGGGCACAGATACGCAGTATTTT. This rearrangement joins TRBV7-2 to TRBJ2-3; D gene unclear. The CDR3 is 16 residues long. V lost 6 bases, J lost 1 base, and 17 bases lay in between. Looked up from germline, CDR1 is SGHTA and CDR2 is FQGNSA.

A few counts support this clonotype. This chain uses TRBV20-1 with TRBJ2-2; D is possibly TRBD2 (5 bases). The CDR3 has 15 residues. Germline CDR1 DFQATT, CDR2 SNEGSKA (reference sequence). Trimming left V 0 bases short and J 0 bases short, with 8 bases between. CDR3 in DNA: TGCAGTGCTAGAGACGGGCGGGCGAACACCGGGGAGCTGTTTTTT. This gives the protein CSARDGRANTGELFF.

The chain employs TRBV9 and TRBJ2-7, with no clear D. This CDR3 is built from 14 residues. Trimming took off 3 bases at V and 0 bases at J, with 10 bases between the two ends. Germline V gene data show CDR1 as SGDLS and CDR2 as YYNGEE. CDR3 in amino acids: CASSATRSSYEQYF. CDR3 bases: TGTGCCAGCAGCGCCACCAGGAGCTCCTACGAGCAGTACTTC.

The chain couples TRBV20-1 to TRBJ2-7, with TRBD2 matching over 8 bases. Per the germline V gene, CDR1 is DFQATT and CDR2 is SNEGSKA (reference sequence). This CDR3 comprises 14 residues. The trim removed 1 base at V and 3 bases at J, leaving 5 bases unmatched. CDR3 bases: TGCAGTGCTAGAGCGCAAGCGGGAGACTACGAGCAGTACTTC. Protein sequence: CSARAQAGDYEQYF.

A single count supports this clonotype. V is TRBV27 and J is TRBJ2-7, with D tentatively TRBD1 (5 bases). V was shortened by 10 bases and J by 2 bases, with 21 bases between the two germline ends. The CDR3 loop spans 15 amino acids. The germline V gene encodes CDR1 MNHEY and CDR2 SMNVEV (reference sequence). The CDR3 DNA follows: TGTGCCATTTCCATAATGGCAGGGTTAACCTACGAGCAGTACTTC. Encoded protein: CAISIMAGLTYEQYF.

The V gene is TRBV7-9, the J gene TRBJ1-1; unclear D gene. CDR1 and CDR2 from the germline V gene are SEHNR and FQNEAQ (reference sequence). The CDR3 is 14 residues long. Trimming removed 4 bases at V and 1 base at J, with 10 bases between. In nucleotides, the CDR3 is TGTGCCAGCAGCTCTCGCGTAGGGAACACTGAAGCTTTCTTT. Its translation: CASSSRVGNTEAFF.

V is TRBV12-3 or TRBV12-4 and J is TRBJ2-1; D possibly corresponds to TRBD2 (5 bases). CDR3 size: 15 residues. Trimming removed 7 bases from V and 4 bases from J, with 17 bases in between. CDR3 protein: CASNKLVPHYNEQFF. In DNA, the CDR3 is TGTGCCAGCAACAAACTAGTCCCGCATTACAATGAGCAGTTCTTC.

V gene TRBV6-2 or TRBV6-3 combines with J gene TRBJ2-7, with D unclear. Germline lookup yields CDR1 MNHEY and CDR2 SVGEGT. Trimming left V 0 bases short and J 4 bases short, with 7 bases between. CDR3 size: 13 residues. Here the CDR3 reads CASSYSIRYEQYF. The CDR3, as DNA: TGTGCCAGCAGTTACTCGATCCGTTACGAGCAGTACTTC.

This clonotype has just a few counts. The chain is built from TRBV6-1 and TRBJ1-5; D is uncertain. Germline V CDR1 and CDR2: MNHNS, SASEGT. The CDR3 has 14 residues. Trimming took 9 bases from V and 3 from J, leaving 15 bases between them. In DNA, the CDR3 is TGTGCCAGTACTTCATCGGGGAACAATCAGCCCCAGCATTTT. Translated: CASTSSGNNQPQHF.

The chain recombines TRBV7-6 with TRBJ2-7; weak D call: TRBD1 (5 bases). Germline CDR1 SGHVS, CDR2 FNYEAQ. The CDR3 is 14 amino acids. Trimming took off 5 bases at V and 5 bases at J, with 16 bases between the two ends. CDR3 in amino acids: CASSRQFPWDEQYF. The CDR3 bases are TGTGCCAGCAGCCGACAGTTTCCTTGGGACGAGCAGTACTTC.

The chain uses TRBV19 and TRBJ2-6; no firm D call. Trimming cost V 4 bases and J 4 bases, with 8 bases left between them. The germline V gene encodes CDR1 LNHDA and CDR2 SQIVND (reference sequence). This CDR3 region has 14 residues. The CDR3 nucleotides are TGTGCCAGTAGTACCTTAGACGGGGCCAACGTCCTGACTTTC. Residues: CASSTLDGANVLTF. The whole variable domain, filled in from reference TRBV19 and TRBJ2-6, reads DGGITQSPKYLFRKEGQNVTLSCEQNLNHDAMYWYRQDPGQGLRLIYYSQIVNDFQKGDIAEGYSVSREKKESFPLTVTSAQKNPTAFYLCASSTLDGANVLTFGAGSRLTVL.